The 13 T cell receptor beta chains below were found in one sample sequenced in a study of T-cell reconstitution after alpha-beta-depleted transplantation in children. During its preparation, the TCRbeta library received unique molecular identifiers. TCRdb reprocessed the PCR reads with MiXCR, giving one entry per CDR3 protein. The repertoire includes more than 550,000 distinct CDR3 sequences, 10% of them detected once, and roughly 3.9% sits in the top ten. Sample: PBMCs from the stem cell graft donor, taken from the stem cell graft. These receptors were taken from a human donor who donated a stem cell graft to a child with acute myeloid leukemia.

This clonotype was counted only a few times. The rearrangement links TRBV28 to TRBJ2-2; D is perhaps TRBD2 (5 bases). V was clipped by 4 bases and J by 12 bases, with 21 bases between them. CDR1 MDHEN and CDR2 SYDVKM come from the germline V gene. The CDR3 is 15 amino acids. The CDR3 sequence: CASSSASLANGKLFF. In DNA, the CDR3 is TGTGCCAGCAGTTCCGCATCTTTAGCGAATGGGAAGCTGTTTTTT.

There are a few counts of this clonotype. The chain is built from TRBV6-4 and TRBJ2-1; 9 bases align to TRBD2. CDR3 length: 15 amino acids. From germline, CDR1 is MRHNA and CDR2 SNTAGT. Trimming removed 3 bases from V and 5 bases from J; junction bases left unmatched: 5. The CDR3 bases are TGTGCCAGCAGTGAGGGGCGGGAGGGCAACAATGAGCAGTTCTTC. Protein sequence: CASSEGREGNNEQFF.

The CDR3 sequence is CASSLGRTSGMEQFF. CDR3 bases: TGTGCCAGCAGCTTAGGGAGGACTAGCGGGATGGAGCAGTTCTTC. The chain is built from TRBV7-8 and TRBJ2-1; 12 bases are a match to TRBD2. Germline V CDR1 and CDR2: SGHVS, FQNEAQ. The CDR3 extends over 15 amino acids. The junction had 5 bases not matched to a gene; V was cut back by 1 base and J by 10 bases.

This sequence joins TRBV7-9 and TRBJ2-5; D perhaps matches TRBD2 (5 bases). The CDR3 length is 16 residues. Trimming took 1 base from V and 4 from J, leaving 16 bases between them. Germline assignment: CDR1 SEHNR and CDR2 FQNEAQ (reference sequence). The CDR3 nucleotides read TGTGCCAGCAGCTTAGAAGCTAGCATACTTATAGAGACCCAGTACTTC. Its translation is CASSLEASILIETQYF.

This clonotype was seen more than once but under ten times. The chain uses TRBV12-3 or TRBV12-4 and TRBJ1-3; perhaps TRBD1 as D (5 bases). The length of the CDR3 is 14 residues. Trimming took 8 bases from V and 4 from J, leaving 15 bases between them. CDR3 DNA sequence: TGTGCCAGCCAATTCGGTGGGGGGGGAAACACCATATATTTT. Translating it yields CASQFGGGGNTIYF.

This sequence joins TRBV5-6 and TRBJ1-2; no firm D call. The CDR3 extends over 17 amino acids. Germline CDR1 is SGHDT and CDR2 is YYEEEE. The V gene lost 2 bases and the J gene lost 3 bases, with 20 bases spanning the gap. The DNA of the CDR3 is TGTGCCAGCAGCTTTTGGGTCCTCGGGGAGGGAGACTATGGCTACACCTTC. Its protein product is CASSFWVLGEGDYGYTF.

This chain joins TRBV4-1 and TRBJ1-2; D remains unclear. Per germline, CDR1 MGHRA and CDR2 YSYEKL. CDR3 length: 15 amino acids. Trimming removed 3 bases from V and 3 bases from J, with 14 bases in between. For the CDR3, the DNA is TGCGCCAGCAGCCAGACGGAGGGCCAGCACTATGGCTACACCTTC. This translates into CASSQTEGQHYGYTF.

This clonotype was found many times. The chain joins TRBV27 to TRBJ2-1; 14 bases line up with TRBD2. Germline V lookup: CDR1 MNHEY, CDR2 SMNVEV (reference sequence). J was trimmed by 5 bases and V by 6 bases; bases with no gene match: 9. This CDR3 has 17 amino acids. CDR3 sequence reads: CASRPGLAGAMNNEQFF. The CDR3 DNA reads as TGTGCCAGCAGGCCGGGACTAGCGGGAGCAATGAACAATGAGCAGTTCTTC.

The chain couples TRBV15 to TRBJ2-5; D is unclear. Per germline, CDR1 LNHNV and CDR2 YYDKDF (reference sequence). The CDR3 runs 15 residues. V lost 5 bases and J lost 5, with 18 bases in between. This CDR3 reads CATSLIRASEETQYF. CDR3 bases: TGTGCCACCAGCCTAATTCGGGCCTCGGAGGAGACCCAGTACTTC.

This clonotype was observed a handful of times. This rearrangement joins TRBV29-1 to TRBJ1-5; D is unresolved. In germline, CDR1 is SQVTM, CDR2 ANQGSEA. The CDR3 runs to 12 residues. V dropped 7 bases and J dropped 7 bases, with 14 bases sitting between them. DNA of the CDR3: TGCAGCGCCATGGACGTCGGGCAGCCCCAGCATTTT. Protein product: CSAMDVGQPQHF.

The chain recombines TRBV10-3 with TRBJ2-2, with TRBD1 identical over 7 bases. Germline loops: CDR1 ENHRY, CDR2 SYGVKD. Trimming removed 5 bases from V and 0 bases from J; junction bases left unmatched: 6. The CDR3 totals 16 residues. CDR3 protein: CAISNPGQTNTGELFF. Here the CDR3 DNA reads TGTGCCATCAGTAATCCGGGACAGACGAACACCGGGGAGCTGTTTTTT.

This clonotype was observed at least ten times. The chain recombines TRBV6-5 with TRBJ1-1; D is perhaps TRBD1 (6 bases). CDR3 length: 16 amino acids. Trimming stripped 0 bases from V and 1 base from J, with 12 bases between. CDR1 is MNHEY, CDR2 SVGAGI, per germline. The chain's CDR3 is CASSYSLTGANTEAFF. The CDR3 DNA sequence: TGTGCCAGCAGTTACTCGTTGACAGGAGCGAACACTGAAGCTTTCTTT.

This sequence joins TRBV3-1 and TRBJ1-1; D is undetermined. Germline V lookup: CDR1 LGHDT, CDR2 YNNKEL (reference sequence). The CDR3 has 16 amino acids. V shed 1 base and J shed 6 bases, with 18 bases lying between them. Here the CDR3 DNA reads TGTGCCAGCAGCCAAGTATTTGTCCTCGACGGTGCTGAAGCTTTCTTT. This gives the protein CASSQVFVLDGAEAFF.